A single sample gave rise to the 12 T cell receptor beta chains below, sequenced in a study of blood T cell repertoires in COVID-19. Sequencing used immunoSEQ multiplex PCR; TCRdb keeps in-frame clones, though not all of them. Of 210,000 or so clones in the sample, 83% were seen once. The sequencing sample was made of peripheral blood. The receptors were sampled from a woman aged 30 to 39 with COVID-19, enrolled during active disease.

The chain joins TRBV9 to TRBJ1-5; 7 nucleotides line up with TRBD1. CDR1 and CDR2 (germline): SGDLS, YYNGEE. Losses at the gene ends were 6 bases for V and 6 bases for J; bases not matched to a gene: 12. CDR3 length equals 15 residues. The CDR3 is CASIPGRGRIQPQHF. The CDR3 nucleotides are TGTGCCAGCATACCGGGCAGGGGGAGAATTCAGCCCCAGCATTTT.

This clone was observed a single time. The chain uses TRBV4-1 and TRBJ1-3, with unresolved D. The CDR3 extends over 13 amino acids. The germline V gene has CDR1 MGHRA and CDR2 YSYEKL. Trimming cost V 4 bases and J 2 bases, with 6 bases left between them. CDR3 region: CASSPLTGNTIYF. In DNA form, the CDR3 reads TGCGCCAGCAGCCCGTTAACTGGAAACACCATATATTTT.

There are a few counts of this clone. The chain recombines TRBV27 with TRBJ2-7; the match to TRBD1 covers 9 bases. Germline V gene sequence: CDR1 MNHEY, CDR2 SMNVEV (reference sequence). The CDR3 runs 15 residues. The V gene end was trimmed by 3 bases and the J gene end by 5 bases; junction bases not matched to a gene: 8. The CDR3 loop is CASSFSRTGANEQYF. In nucleotides, the CDR3 is TGTGCCAGCAGTTTCTCCCGGACAGGGGCCAACGAGCAGTACTTC.

For the CDR3, the DNA is TGCGCCAGCCACAGGGGGACAGATACGCAGTATTTT. Its protein product is CASHRGTDTQYF. The chain joins TRBV5-1 to TRBJ2-3; TRBD1 aligns across 8 bases. Trimming took 7 bases from V and 3 from J; bases not matched to a gene: 1. Germline CDR1 SGHRS, CDR2 YFSETQ. The CDR3 is 12 residues long.

The V and J genes are TRBV29-1 and TRBJ2-7; D remains unclear. This CDR3 comprises 14 residues. CDR1 is SQVTM and CDR2 is ANQGSEA in the germline V gene. The ends were cut back, 1 base at V and 4 bases at J, with 14 bases in the middle. Here the CDR3 DNA reads TGCAGCGTTGAAGTTCCGGGTCAGAGTTACGAGCAGTACTTC. It yields the protein CSVEVPGQSYEQYF.

This clone has a handful of counts. This rearrangement joins TRBV15 to TRBJ2-7; 7 bases fit TRBD1. Germline V gene data show CDR1 as LNHNV and CDR2 as YYDKDF (reference sequence). With V trimmed by 0 bases and J by 5 bases, 4 bases remained unmatched. CDR3 length equals 14 residues. The DNA of the CDR3 is TGTGCCACCAGCAGAGATGAAGGGACAGACGAGCAGTACTTC. It encodes CATSRDEGTDEQYF. The complete variable domain, with remaining parts taken from reference TRBV15 and TRBJ2-7, reads DAMVIQNPRYQVTQFGKPVTLSCSQTLNHNVMYWYQQKSSQAPKLLFHYYDKDFNNEADTPDNFQSRRPNTSFCFLDIRSPGLGDTAMYLCATSRDEGTDEQYFGPGTRLTVT.

The rearrangement uses TRBV28 and TRBJ1-3, with a weak D call TRBD1 (6 bases). The germline CDR1 and CDR2 sequences are MDHEN and SYDVKM. This CDR3 is 14 amino acids long. V was cut by 3 bases and J by 8 bases, with 14 bases left in between. CDR3 nucleotides: TGTGCCAGCAGTTTCACAGGGTTGTCGGACACCATATATTTT. Translating it yields CASSFTGLSDTIYF.

The V call is TRBV5-1, the J call TRBJ2-3; 12 positions match TRBD1. The CDR3 runs to 15 residues. The ends lost 2 bases at V and 6 bases at J; junction bases unmatched: 4. The germline V gene has CDR1 SGHRS and CDR2 YFSETQ. The CDR3 is CASSFSGTGGDTQYF. The CDR3, as DNA: TGCGCCAGCAGCTTCTCCGGGACAGGGGGCGATACGCAGTATTTT.

This chain connects TRBV3-1 (or the pseudogene TRBV3-2) to TRBJ1-1; TRBD1 aligns across 10 bases. The germline CDR1 and CDR2 sequences are LGHDT and YNNKEL (reference sequence). The CDR3 length is 13 residues. V gave up 8 bases and J gave up 10 bases; unmatched junction bases: 10. As DNA, the CDR3 is TGTGCCAGCGGGACAGGGGCCCTCGAAGGAGCTTTCTTT. Protein product: CASGTGALEGAFF.

The CDR3 DNA follows: TGTGCCAGCAGTTCCGGGACAGGGCCCCCTGGAAACACCATATATTTT. This encodes CASSSGTGPPGNTIYF. The chain links TRBV6-6 to TRBJ1-3; 9 positions agree with TRBD1. The ends lost 4 bases at V and 2 bases at J; junction bases unmatched: 6. CDR3 size: 16 residues. In germline, CDR1 is MNHNY, CDR2 SVGAGI (reference sequence).

V and J are TRBV7-2 and TRBJ2-5, with 7 bases aligning to TRBD2. The CDR3 is made up of 15 amino acids. With V trimmed by 5 bases and J by 0 bases, 6 bases remained unmatched. Germline V lookup: CDR1 SGHTA, CDR2 FQGNSA. CDR3 region: CASSLGLVNQETQYF. CDR3 DNA sequence: TGTGCCAGCAGCCTAGGACTAGTAAACCAAGAGACCCAGTACTTC. The entire variable domain, with the rest obtained from reference TRBV7-2 and TRBJ2-5, is as follows: GAGVSQSPSNKVTEKGKDVELRCDPISGHTALYWYRQSLGQGLEFLIYFQGNSAPDKSGLPSDRFSAERTGGSVSTLTIQRTQQEDSAVYLCASSLGLVNQETQYFGPGTRLLVL.

The chain joins TRBV2 to TRBJ2-2; D is undetermined. Germline CDR1 SNHLY, CDR2 FYNNEI. Trimming took 2 bases from V and 5 from J, leaving 6 bases between them. The CDR3 runs to 13 residues. Here the CDR3 reads CASSEYLTGELFF. The CDR3 bases are TGTGCCAGCAGTGAATATTTAACCGGGGAGCTGTTTTTT.